A single sample is the source of the 32 T cell receptor beta chains below, sequenced in a study of shared clonotypes between healthy human individuals. Using immunoSEQ multiplex PCR, the repertoire was profiled, and TCRdb retains in-frame clones only, with some absent. Among 2 million to 2.5 million clones listed, approximately 93% were seen once. The sequencing input was naive CD4+ T cells from PBMCs. Indicated subset: CD45RA+ positively selected. Source of these receptors: a man between 18 and 35 years old in good health. Some clones in this sample may be carry-over from other donors' samples.

This clone was recorded once. This chain uses TRBV6-5 with TRBJ1-3; D is uncertain. V was clipped by 8 bases and J by 1 base, with 9 bases between them. The CDR3 runs 13 residues. Germline V lookup: CDR1 MNHEY, CDR2 SVGAGI. The CDR3 loop reads CASSRFSGNTIYF. CDR3 in DNA: TGTGCCAGCTCCCGTTTTTCTGGAAACACCATATATTTT.

About this clone itself: Additional DNA sequences in this sample encode the identical CDR3. The DNA for the CDR3 is TGTGCCAGCAGCTTAGGACAGGGCGTAAATGAAAAACTGTTTTTT. It codes for CASSLGQGVNEKLFF. This chain uses TRBV7-9 with TRBJ1-4, with TRBD1 matching 7 bases. V shed 1 base and J 5 bases; nucleotides not matched to a gene: 4. CDR1 SEHNR and CDR2 FQNEAQ come from the germline V gene (reference sequence). The CDR3 consists of 15 residues.

This clone was picked up one time. This chain uses TRBV29-1 with TRBJ2-7; D is possibly TRBD1 or TRBD2 (5 bases each). Trimming pared 4 bases from V and 2 bases from J, leaving 18 bases between. Germline V gives CDR1 SQVTM, CDR2 ANQGSEA. CDR3 length equals 15 residues. The DNA of the CDR3 is TGCAGCGTTGGACCCGGGGCAGGGAAGGCCTACGAGCAGTACTTC. This translates into CSVGPGAGKAYEQYF.

The V call is TRBV19, the J call TRBJ2-2; 11 bases fit TRBD2. There are 16 residues in the CDR3. Trimming cost V 6 bases and J 2 bases; bases outside gene matches: 5. Germline CDR1 reads LNHDA; CDR2 reads SQIVND (reference sequence). The CDR3 here is CASSKTSGRNTGELFF. The CDR3 nucleotides read TGTGCCAGTAGCAAAACTAGCGGGAGAAACACCGGGGAGCTGTTTTTT.

A note on this clone: The sample holds other DNA sequences that translate to the same CDR3. V gene TRBV6-5 combines with J gene TRBJ2-2; 8 bases fit TRBD1. The V gene's germline CDR1 is MNHEY and CDR2 SVGAGI. The CDR3 length is 15 residues. With V trimmed by 2 bases and J by 4 bases, 3 bases remained unmatched. The CDR3 DNA follows: TGTGCCAGCAGTTACACAGGGGGAGGCACCGGGGAGCTGTTTTTT. This codes for CASSYTGGGTGELFF.

This clone was detected only once. The CDR3 reads CASSPRVKETQYF. CDR3 DNA sequence: TGTGCCAGCTCACCGAGGGTGAAAGAGACCCAGTACTTC. The chain uses TRBV18 and TRBJ2-5; tentatively, D is TRBD2 (5 bases). The CDR3 has 13 residues. V gave up 3 bases and J gave up 3 bases, with 8 bases separating them. Germline values: CDR1 KGHSH, CDR2 LQKENI.

The gene calls are TRBV27 and TRBJ2-2, with 9 bases that match TRBD1. Per germline, CDR1 MNHEY and CDR2 SMNVEV (reference sequence). Trimming cost V 6 bases and J 6 bases; bases outside gene matches: 8. The CDR3 loop spans 15 amino acids. For the CDR3, the DNA is TGTGCCAGCAGACCGGGACAGGGTAATGCCGGGGAGCTGTTTTTT. Amino acids: CASRPGQGNAGELFF.

The chain combines TRBV5-6 with TRBJ2-3; either TRBD1 or TRBD2 may supply D (5 bases each). Germline CDR1 SGHDT, CDR2 YYEEEE. V lost 0 bases, J lost 6 bases, and 20 bases lay in between. The CDR3 covers 17 residues. CDR3 nucleotides: TGTGCCAGCAGCTTGGTGGCAGGAAAAAAAGGGGAGGATACGCAGTATTTT. It encodes CASSLVAGKKGEDTQYF.

About this clone itself: The sample holds other DNA sequences that translate to the same CDR3. The chain has TRBV28 and TRBJ2-7, with D possibly being TRBD1 (6 bases). This CDR3 is built from 12 residues. The germline V and J ends were trimmed by 8 bases and 4 bases, with 12 bases remaining between them. Looked up from germline, CDR1 is MDHEN and CDR2 is SYDVKM. For the CDR3, the DNA is TGTGCCAGCGGAACAGGGCTTTACGAGCAGTACTTC. It is translated as CASGTGLYEQYF. Full variable domain (outside the CDR3, taken from reference TRBV28 and TRBJ2-7): DVKVTQSSRYLVKRTGEKVFLECVQDMDHENMFWYRQDPGLGLRLIYFSYDVKMKEKGDIPEGYSVSREKKERFSLILESASTNQTSMYLCASGTGLYEQYFGPGTRLTVT.

This chain uses TRBV11-3 with TRBJ1-2, with D unclear. Germline values: CDR1 SGHNT, CDR2 YENEEA. The CDR3 loop spans 13 amino acids. V lost 2 bases, J lost 0 bases, and 4 bases lay in between. The CDR3, as DNA: TGTGCCAGCAGCTTACAGTCTAACTATGGCTACACCTTC. As protein: CASSLQSNYGYTF. Full variable domain (missing parts from reference TRBV11-3 and TRBJ1-2): EAGVVQSPRYKIIEKKQPVAFWCNPISGHNTLYWYLQNLGQGPELLIRYENEEAVDDSQLPKDRFSAERLKGVDSTLKIQPAELGDSAVYLCASSLQSNYGYTFGSGTRLTVV.

The chain employs TRBV27 and TRBJ1-1; the D is unclear. The CDR3 is 14 residues long. The V and J ends lost 6 bases and 4 bases respectively, with 15 bases between them. CDR1 and CDR2 from the germline V gene are MNHEY and SMNVEV (reference sequence). This CDR3 reads CASRKSSGVTEAFF. CDR3 sequence (DNA): TGTGCCAGCAGGAAGAGCTCCGGGGTCACTGAAGCTTTCTTT.

The rearrangement links TRBV2 to TRBJ2-7; weak D call: TRBD1 (6 bases). V shed 4 bases and J shed 0 bases, with 13 bases lying between them. The CDR3 loop spans 15 amino acids. Germline CDR1 reads SNHLY; CDR2 reads FYNNEI. As DNA, the CDR3 is TGTGCCAGCAGTGTCTTCGGACAGACCTCCTACGAGCAGTACTTC. Protein product: CASSVFGQTSYEQYF. Looking up the rest from reference TRBV2 and TRBJ2-7 gives the full variable domain: EPEVTQTPSHQVTQMGQEVILRCVPISNHLYFYWYRQILGQKVEFLVSFYNNEISEKSEIFDDQFSVERPDGSNFTLKIRSTKLEDSAMYFCASSVFGQTSYEQYFGPGTRLTVT.

CDR3: CASSPTAGANVLTF. Written as DNA, the CDR3 is TGCGCCAGCAGCCCGACTGCCGGGGCCAACGTCCTGACTTTC. This chain connects TRBV5-1 to TRBJ2-6; no definite D call. V was shortened by 4 bases and J by 4 bases, with 9 bases between the two germline ends. Germline CDR1 SGHRS, CDR2 YFSETQ. CDR3 length: 14 amino acids. Complete variable domain (other parts from reference TRBV5-1 and TRBJ2-6): KAGVTQTPRYLIKTRGQQVTLSCSPISGHRSVSWYQQTPGQGLQFLFEYFSETQRNKGNFPGRFSGRQFSNSRSEMNVSTLELGDSALYLCASSPTAGANVLTFGAGSRLTVL.

The CDR3 protein is CASSPGSYSNQPQHF. DNA for the CDR3: TGTGCCAGCAGCCCTGGGAGCTATAGCAATCAGCCCCAGCATTTT. The rearrangement uses TRBV14 and TRBJ1-5; D unclear. The germline V gene has CDR1 SGHDN and CDR2 FVKESK. This CDR3 is 15 amino acids long. With 4 bases removed from V and 0 bases from J, the gap between germline ends came to 10 bases.

The V call is TRBV5-1, the J call TRBJ2-3; TRBD2 matches at 14 bases. The CDR3 has 19 residues. The trim removed 5 bases at V and 4 bases at J, leaving 15 bases unmatched. Per the germline V gene, CDR1 is SGHRS and CDR2 is YFSETQ. CDR3 nucleotides: TGCGCCAGCAGATGGGGGCCGACTAGCGGGAGGGCCGGTGCAGATACGCAGTATTTT. Translation: CASRWGPTSGRAGADTQYF.

The CDR3 DNA follows: TGCGCCAGCAGCGTAGGGACCGCCACCGGAGAGACCCAGTACTTC. Protein sequence: CASSVGTATGETQYF. The genes are TRBV5-1 and TRBJ2-5; perhaps D is TRBD1 or TRBD2 (5 bases each). V lost 4 bases, J lost 4 bases, and 17 bases lay in between. The germline gives CDR1 SGHRS, CDR2 YFSETQ. CDR3 length: 15 residues.

As to this clone: Other DNA sequences in the same sample also yield this CDR3. The rearrangement joins TRBV7-3 to TRBJ2-5; tentatively, D is TRBD1 (5 bases). The V and J ends lost 0 bases and 1 base respectively, with 9 bases between them. CDR3 length: 15 residues. CDR1 is SGHTA, CDR2 FQGTGA, per germline. In nucleotides, the CDR3 is TGTGCCAGCAGCTTAACAGGGGATGGCCAAGAGACCCAGTACTTC. It encodes CASSLTGDGQETQYF.

This rearrangement joins TRBV5-3 to TRBJ1-2; the D gene is possibly TRBD1 (5 bases). Being an ORF, TRBV5-3 has a function that is uncertain. Trimming pared 0 bases from V and 8 bases from J, leaving 8 bases between. This CDR3 is built from 12 residues. The CDR3 loop reads CARSLGQGGYTF. CDR3 sequence (DNA): TGTGCCAGAAGCTTGGGGCAGGGCGGCTACACCTTC.

The rearrangement joins TRBV7-9 to TRBJ2-1; 7 bases are a match to TRBD1. This CDR3 contains 16 residues. With V trimmed by 2 bases and J by 2 bases, 6 bases remained unmatched. Germline CDR1 and CDR2: SEHNR and FQNEAQ (reference sequence). CDR3 region: CASSLLGTGAYNEQFF. The CDR3 region has the DNA TGTGCCAGCAGCTTACTTGGCACAGGGGCCTACAATGAGCAGTTCTTC.

The count of this clone is one. The chain couples TRBV18 to TRBJ1-5, with D possibly being TRBD1 (6 bases). Looked up from germline, CDR1 is KGHSH and CDR2 is LQKENI. Trimming took off 4 bases at V and 10 bases at J, with 23 bases between the two ends. CDR3 size: 16 residues. Here the CDR3 DNA reads TGTGCCAGCTCACTGAATGGGGGGGCAGGGGTGCGACCCCAGCATTTT. Protein sequence: CASSLNGGAGVRPQHF.

This clone was counted between two and nine times. The chain is built from TRBV11-2 and TRBJ1-1; D is unclear. Germline lookup yields CDR1 SGHAT and CDR2 FQNNGV. The CDR3 totals 12 residues. V lost 5 bases to trimming and J lost 4 bases, with 8 bases between them. The CDR3 DNA reads as TGTGCCAGCAGCGCAAGCGGCACTGAAGCTTTCTTT. This translates into CASSASGTEAFF.

V usage is TRBV7-3 and J usage is TRBJ2-1; 16 nucleotides align to TRBD2. V lost 4 bases, J lost 0 bases, and 9 bases stayed unmatched. Per germline, CDR1 SGHTA and CDR2 FQGTGA. The CDR3 has 20 amino acids. CDR3 residues: CASSSPSGTSGRGSYNEQFF. The CDR3 DNA reads TGTGCCAGCAGCTCGCCCTCCGGGACTAGCGGGAGGGGCTCCTACAATGAGCAGTTCTTC.

The chain is built from TRBV7-9 and TRBJ2-3; D could derive from TRBD1 or TRBD2 (5 bases each). Trimming pared 1 base from V and 9 bases from J, leaving 11 bases between. CDR1 SEHNR and CDR2 FQNEAQ come from the germline V gene (reference sequence). The CDR3 totals 13 residues. CDR3 nucleotides: TGTGCCAGCAGCTTAGACTCCAGGGAGACGCAGTATTTT. Translation gives CASSLDSRETQYF.

The V and J genes are TRBV2 and TRBJ1-1, with a weak D call TRBD1 (5 bases). The germline gives CDR1 SNHLY, CDR2 FYNNEI. The CDR3 sequence is 13 residues long. The V end lost 9 bases, the J end lost 1 base, and 12 bases lay between the germline ends. CDR3 sequence (DNA): TGTGCCAGTCAGTTGGGGGGGAACACTGAAGCTTTCTTT. It specifies CASQLGGNTEAFF.

The chain employs TRBV19 and TRBJ2-3; TRBD1 aligns across 7 bases. Losses at the gene ends were 3 bases for V and 1 base for J; bases not matched to a gene: 13. This CDR3 contains 18 residues. CDR1 LNHDA and CDR2 SQIVND come from the germline V gene (reference sequence). The CDR3 DNA reads TGTGCCAGTAGTATGCCTCAGGGAAGGGGGCCCGGCACAGATACGCAGTATTTT. Its protein is CASSMPQGRGPGTDTQYF.

The V call is TRBV4-2, the J call TRBJ2-3; D is uncertain. Germline CDR1 reads LGHNA; CDR2 reads YNFKEQ. V lost 4 bases and J lost 6, with 8 bases in between. This CDR3 comprises 12 residues. CDR3 in DNA: TGTGCCAGCAGCCGGGGAAGGGATACGCAGTATTTT. Amino acids: CASSRGRDTQYF.

The rearrangement uses TRBV2 and TRBJ2-3; no clear D. CDR3 size: 15 residues. In germline, CDR1 is SNHLY, CDR2 FYNNEI. The V and J ends lost 4 bases and 5 bases respectively, with 16 bases between them. DNA of the CDR3: TGTGCCAGCAGTGGGCCGGATCATTTCCTAGATACGCAGTATTTT. Its protein product is CASSGPDHFLDTQYF.

The V call is TRBV6-6, the J call TRBJ1-6; TRBD1 might be the D (6 bases). The ends were cut back, 5 bases at V and 9 bases at J, with 11 bases in the middle. This CDR3 has 13 residues. Per the germline V gene, CDR1 is MNHNY and CDR2 is SVGAGI (reference sequence). CDR3 DNA sequence: TGTGCCAGCAGTCTGGGGGCGACTTCACCCCTCCACTTT. As protein: CASSLGATSPLHF.

This rearrangement joins TRBV28 to TRBJ1-2; D uncertain. CDR1 MDHEN and CDR2 SYDVKM come from the germline V gene. V was trimmed by 4 bases and J by 4 bases, leaving 16 bases between them. The CDR3 is made up of 15 amino acids. The CDR3 region has the DNA TGTGCCAGCAGTTCCCTTTCCGGGATTCTCTATGGCTACACCTTC. Its protein product is CASSSLSGILYGYTF.

Comment on this clone: Other DNA sequences within the sample encode an identical CDR3. This chain links TRBV28 with TRBJ2-3; D gene unclear. Germline V gene sequence: CDR1 MDHEN, CDR2 SYDVKM. The CDR3 extends over 12 amino acids. The V and J ends lost 5 bases and 2 bases respectively, with 5 bases between them. CDR3 loop: CASSPYTDTQYF. CDR3 nucleotide sequence: TGTGCCAGCAGTCCATACACAGATACGCAGTATTTT.

The gene calls are TRBV4-2 and TRBJ2-3, with 11 bases fitting TRBD2. CDR3 length: 21 residues. Trimming cost V 0 bases and J 3 bases; bases outside gene matches: 17. Per germline, CDR1 LGHNA and CDR2 YNFKEQ. The CDR3 reads CASSQEISGRAKILETDTQYF. CDR3 DNA: TGTGCCAGCAGCCAAGAGATTAGCGGGAGGGCCAAGATTCTCGAGACAGATACGCAGTATTTT.

The gene calls are TRBV27 and TRBJ1-5; TRBD1 might be the D (6 bases). The germline gives CDR1 MNHEY, CDR2 SMNVEV (reference sequence). V lost 6 bases, J lost 3 bases, and 18 bases lay in between. This CDR3 region has 16 residues. CDR3 loop: CASSPGQSTLNQPQHF. DNA for the CDR3: TGTGCCAGCAGCCCTGGACAGTCCACACTCAATCAGCCCCAGCATTTT.